These 18 T cell receptor beta chains came from one sample sequenced in a study of cytomegalovirus exposure and HLA in healthy donors. Both 60 Vbeta primers and 13 Jbeta primers went into the PCR. Clones were sequenced by immunoSEQ multiplex PCR, and TCRdb holds only the in-frame ones, with some missing. The sample includes 95,000 or so clones, around 86% of them seen just once. Specimen: PBMCs. Receptors were obtained from an older woman in good health and CMV-seropositive.

The chain combines TRBV11-2 with TRBJ2-1, with D uncertain. Per germline, CDR1 SGHAT and CDR2 FQNNGV. Trimming cost V 4 bases and J 9 bases, with 7 bases left between them. The CDR3 is 11 amino acids. CDR3 in DNA: TGTGCCAGCAGCTCCTCCTCTGAGCAGTTCTTC. This encodes CASSSSSEQFF.

This chain joins TRBV4-3 and TRBJ2-7; D is ambiguous. The V gene lost 1 base and the J gene lost 2 bases, with 9 bases spanning the gap. This CDR3 spans 14 amino acids. Germline CDR1 and CDR2: LGHNA and YSLEER. CDR3 sequence reads: CASSQASGAYEQYF. CDR3 sequence (DNA): TGCGCCAGCAGCCAAGCATCAGGTGCCTACGAGCAGTACTTC.

V usage is TRBV19 and J usage is TRBJ2-2; a weak D match, TRBD2 (6 bases). The V end was cut by 8 bases, the J end by 6 bases, with 19 bases between. Germline V gene lookup returns CDR1 LNHDA and CDR2 SQIVND (reference sequence). The CDR3 extends over 15 amino acids. CDR3 DNA sequence: TGTGCCAGTGATTTGGCCGGGAGCCGGCCCGGGGAGCTGTTTTTT. Protein product: CASDLAGSRPGELFF.

The rearrangement uses TRBV7-2 and TRBJ2-1; D possibly corresponds to TRBD2 (6 bases). Trimming removed 7 bases from V and 0 bases from J, with 16 bases in between. The V gene's germline CDR1 is SGHTA and CDR2 FQGNSA. The CDR3 runs to 16 residues. Written as DNA, the CDR3 is TGTGCCAGCACCCCGCCGGGAGCGAGCTCCTACAATGAGCAGTTCTTC. Translating it yields CASTPPGASSYNEQFF.

This chain uses TRBV19 with TRBJ1-5; 11 bases match TRBD1. The CDR3 extends over 18 amino acids. V lost 4 bases, J lost 1 base, and 9 bases stayed unmatched. Germline V gene sequence: CDR1 LNHDA, CDR2 SQIVND (reference sequence). This CDR3 is CASSKSPGQGVSNQPQHF. For the CDR3, the DNA is TGTGCCAGTAGTAAAAGCCCGGGACAGGGGGTGAGCAATCAGCCCCAGCATTTT.

CDR3 DNA: TGTGCCAGCAGCCAAACCGGCGTAGCGGCGAACACCGGGGAGCTGTTTTTT. This gives the protein CASSQTGVAANTGELFF. This chain joins TRBV7-8 and TRBJ2-2; possible D gene TRBD2, 6 bases. V was shortened by 5 bases and J by 0 bases, with 16 bases between the two germline ends. The germline V gene encodes CDR1 SGHVS and CDR2 FQNEAQ. This CDR3 has 17 residues.

The chain's CDR3 is CASSFGGSEKLFF. In DNA, the CDR3 is TGTGCCAGCAGTTTCGGGGGGTCGGAAAAACTGTTTTTT. This rearrangement joins TRBV28 to TRBJ1-4; tentatively, D is TRBD1 (5 bases). Germline-derived CDR1 and CDR2 are MDHEN and SYDVKM. CDR3 length equals 13 residues. Between the trimmed V and J ends, which lost 3 bases and 8 bases, there was a span of 10 bases.

This clone has only one observation. CDR3: CASSLGGNVDYGYTF. The CDR3 bases are TGTGCCAGCAGCTTGGGGGGCAATGTGGACTATGGCTACACCTTC. The genes are TRBV5-5 and TRBJ1-2; the D gene is possibly TRBD1 (5 bases). The CDR3 runs to 15 residues. Between the trimmed V and J ends, which lost 0 bases and 3 bases, there was a span of 12 bases. In germline, CDR1 is SGHKS, CDR2 YYEKEE (reference sequence). Based on the CDR3 plus reference TRBV5-5 and TRBJ1-2, the full variable domain is DAGVTQSPTHLIKTRGQQVTLRCSPISGHKSVSWYQQVLGQGPQFIFQYYEKEERGRGNFPDRFSARQFPNYSSELNVNALLLGDSALYLCASSLGGNVDYGYTFGSGTRLTVV.

The V call is TRBV29-1, the J call TRBJ2-3, with TRBD2 as a possible D gene (5 bases). This CDR3 comprises 14 residues. Trimming pared 1 base from V and 0 bases from J, leaving 8 bases between. CDR1 SQVTM and CDR2 ANQGSEA come from the germline V gene. Written as DNA, the CDR3 is TGCAGCGTTGAAGGGGAGTCTAGCACAGATACGCAGTATTTT. Its translation is CSVEGESSTDTQYF.

The chain couples TRBV25-1 to TRBJ2-5; 7 positions agree with TRBD1. The end of the DNA is better explained by TRBJ2-7, so the J call may be wrong. The CDR3 length is 14 residues. Germline CDR1 MGHDK, CDR2 SYGVNS. CDR3: CASSEWGQTYEQYF. The DNA for the CDR3 is TGTGCCAGCAGTGAGTGGGGACAGACCTACGAGCAGTACTTC.

The chain combines TRBV2 with TRBJ2-5; 12 positions match TRBD1. V shed 8 bases and J 7 bases; nucleotides not matched to a gene: 8. Looked up from germline, CDR1 is SNHLY and CDR2 is FYNNEI. This CDR3 comprises 14 residues. The CDR3, as DNA: TGTGCCAGCGAGGAAGGGACAGGGGGCGCGACCCAGTACTTC. This encodes CASEEGTGGATQYF.

The chain couples TRBV5-1 to TRBJ2-3; no clear D gene. The V gene's germline CDR1 is SGHRS and CDR2 YFSETQ. V was pared by 4 bases and J by 3 bases, with 24 bases between. There are 18 residues in the CDR3. The DNA of the CDR3 is TGCGCCAGCAGCCCCCGAAGCCCGGCGGAGCGTACGACAGATACGCAGTATTTT. This gives the protein CASSPRSPAERTTDTQYF.

The V and J genes are TRBV30 and TRBJ2-7, with D unclear. The CDR3 contains 11 residues. Germline CDR1 and CDR2: GTSNPN and SVGIG (reference sequence). V was shortened by 8 bases and J by 0 bases, with 8 bases between the two germline ends. The CDR3 is CAGTSSYEQYF. The CDR3 DNA follows: TGTGCCGGTACAAGCTCCTACGAGCAGTACTTC.

This chain links TRBV10-3 with TRBJ2-1; 12 nucleotides line up with TRBD1. The J segment lost 2 bases and the V segment lost 7 bases, leaving 3 bases of the junction unmatched. The CDR3 has 15 residues. Looked up from germline, CDR1 is ENHRY and CDR2 is SYGVKD. The CDR3 DNA follows: TGTGCCATCAAAGGGGACAGGGGGCCCTACAATGAGCAGTTCTTC. As protein: CAIKGDRGPYNEQFF.

The table lists this clone with a few counts. V gene TRBV4-1 combines with J gene TRBJ1-2, with D hard to call. V shed 4 bases and J shed 6 bases, with 21 bases lying between them. From germline, CDR1 is MGHRA and CDR2 YSYEKL. CDR3 length: 16 residues. CDR3 protein: CASSLHGELSINGYTF. The CDR3 region has the DNA TGCGCCAGCAGCCTCCACGGGGAACTTAGCATAAATGGCTACACCTTC.

The chain has TRBV4-2 and TRBJ2-1, with TRBD2 identical over 15 bases. This CDR3 region has 22 residues. CDR1 is LGHNA, CDR2 YNFKEQ, per germline. J was trimmed by 0 bases and V by 4 bases; bases with no gene match: 16. In DNA form, the CDR3 reads TGTGCCAGCAGCCCTTGGACTAGCGGGAGGGCCCTATATGAAAGCTCCTACAATGAGCAGTTCTTC. It is translated as CASSPWTSGRALYESSYNEQFF.

Comments on this clone: The CDR3 carries no conserved terminal phenylalanine or tryptophan, so it likely arises from a read error. Because the CDR3's place on the DNA is in doubt, the DNA is left out and the CDR3 is given as listed by TCRdb. The chain links TRBV7-3 to TRBJ2-6; no check of the table's D call, TRBD1, against the DNA was made. Germline CDR1 and CDR2: SGHTA and FQGTGA. From its first to its last residue, the CDR3 has 12 amino acids. The CDR3 protein is CASSPNRVTGRR.

The rearrangement links TRBV30 to TRBJ1-6; D perhaps matches TRBD1 (5 bases). This CDR3 spans 13 amino acids. V lost 2 bases, J lost 14 bases, and 16 bases lay in between. Per the germline V gene, CDR1 is GTSNPN and CDR2 is SVGIG (reference sequence). CDR3 protein: CAWSPSGTQSLHF. In nucleotides, the CDR3 is TGTGCCTGGAGTCCTTCCGGGACTCAGTCCCTCCACTTT.